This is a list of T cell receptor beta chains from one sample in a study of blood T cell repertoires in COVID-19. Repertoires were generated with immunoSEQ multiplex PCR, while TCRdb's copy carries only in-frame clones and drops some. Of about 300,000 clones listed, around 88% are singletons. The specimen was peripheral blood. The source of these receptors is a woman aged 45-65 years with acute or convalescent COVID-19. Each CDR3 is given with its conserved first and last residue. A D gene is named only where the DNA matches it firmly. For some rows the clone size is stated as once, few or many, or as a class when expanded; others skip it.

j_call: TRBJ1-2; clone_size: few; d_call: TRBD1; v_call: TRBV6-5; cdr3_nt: TGTGCCAGCAGGGGACAGGGCCCCTTAAACTATGGCTACACCTTC; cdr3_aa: CASRGQGPLNYGYTF
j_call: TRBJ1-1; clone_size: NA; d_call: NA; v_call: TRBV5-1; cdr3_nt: TGCGCCAGCAGCCCGGTGGGGGGAAGCACTGAAGCTTTCTTT; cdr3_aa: CASSPVGGSTEAFF
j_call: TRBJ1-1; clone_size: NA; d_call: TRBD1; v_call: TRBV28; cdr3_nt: TGTGCCAGCAGCCTCCCGCCTGGACAGGGGGCGTTGGAAGCTTTCTTT; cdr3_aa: CASSLPPGQGALEAFF
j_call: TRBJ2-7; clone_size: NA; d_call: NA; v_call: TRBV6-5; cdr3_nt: TGTGCCACAGGGTTTGCCTACGAGCAGTACTTC; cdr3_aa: CATGFAYEQYF
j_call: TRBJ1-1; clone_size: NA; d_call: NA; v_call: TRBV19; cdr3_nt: TGTGCCAGTCGAACGTGGGCCGGTGAGGGTAACACTGAAGCTTTCTTT; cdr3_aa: CASRTWAGEGNTEAFF
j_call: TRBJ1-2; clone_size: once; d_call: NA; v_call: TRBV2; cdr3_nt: TGTGCCAGCAGTGACGAACTGTATGGCTACACCTTC; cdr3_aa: CASSDELYGYTF
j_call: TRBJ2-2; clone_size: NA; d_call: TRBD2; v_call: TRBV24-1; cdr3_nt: TGTGCCACCAGTGATTTAGCTAGCGGGAACACCGGGGAGCTGTTTTTT; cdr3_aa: CATSDLASGNTGELFF
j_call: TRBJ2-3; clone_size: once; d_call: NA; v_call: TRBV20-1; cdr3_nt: TGCAGTGCTAGTTTCCGGGTAGAGGGAGATACGCAGTATTTT; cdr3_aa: CSASFRVEGDTQYF
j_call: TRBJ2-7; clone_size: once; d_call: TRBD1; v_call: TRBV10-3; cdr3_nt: TGTGCCATCAGCCCCATGACAGGGGGCTGGGAGCAGTACTTC; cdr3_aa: CAISPMTGGWEQYF
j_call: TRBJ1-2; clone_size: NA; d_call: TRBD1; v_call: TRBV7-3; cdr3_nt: TGTGCCAGCAGCTTAGCCCCCCCCGGACAGGGGGCTCCCGGCTACACCTTC; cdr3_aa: CASSLAPPGQGAPGYTF
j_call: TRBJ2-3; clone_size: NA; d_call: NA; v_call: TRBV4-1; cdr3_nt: TGCGCCAGCAGTAAAACCGGGACACTTCGCACAGATACGCAGTATTTT; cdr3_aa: CASSKTGTLRTDTQYF
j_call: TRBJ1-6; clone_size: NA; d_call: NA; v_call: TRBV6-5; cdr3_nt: TGTGCCAGCAGAGTATCACAGGGCTATAATTCACCCCTCCACTTT; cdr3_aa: CASRVSQGYNSPLHF
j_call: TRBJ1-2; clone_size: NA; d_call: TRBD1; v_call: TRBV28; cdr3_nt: TGTGCCAGCAGTTCCTCCCCAGGGGGGAGAACCTTC; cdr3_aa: CASSSSPGGRTF
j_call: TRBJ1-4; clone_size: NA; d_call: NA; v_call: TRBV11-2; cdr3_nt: TGTGCCAGCAGCTTCGACGGAGGAAATGAAAAACTGTTTTTT; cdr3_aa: CASSFDGGNEKLFF
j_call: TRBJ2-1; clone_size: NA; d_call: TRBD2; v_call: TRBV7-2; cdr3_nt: TGTGCCAGCAGCCCACTGACTAGCGGGGGGGGGCTGGGTTACAATGAGCAGTTCTTC; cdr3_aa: CASSPLTSGGGLGYNEQFF
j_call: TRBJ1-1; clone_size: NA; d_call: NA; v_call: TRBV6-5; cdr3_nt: TGTGCCAGCAGTTACGGCAGGGGCACTGAAGCTTTCTTT; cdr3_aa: CASSYGRGTEAFF
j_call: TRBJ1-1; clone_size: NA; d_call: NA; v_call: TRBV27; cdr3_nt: TGTGCCAGCAGTAATCTGGGGGGGAACACTGAAGCTTTCTTT; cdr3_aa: CASSNLGGNTEAFF
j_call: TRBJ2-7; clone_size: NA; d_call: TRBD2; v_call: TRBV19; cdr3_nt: TGTGCCAGTAGTATCCTAGCGGGCCTTCAAGAGCAGTACTTC; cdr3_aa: CASSILAGLQEQYF
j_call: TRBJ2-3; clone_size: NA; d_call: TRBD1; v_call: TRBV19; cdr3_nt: TGTGCCAGTAGTATAGACACAGGGGGGAGATATACGCAGTATTTT; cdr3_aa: CASSIDTGGRYTQYF
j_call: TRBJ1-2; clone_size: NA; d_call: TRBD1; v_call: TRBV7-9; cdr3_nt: TGTGCCAGCAGCTGGGTGGGCACAGGGGCTCAGGGGAGGTATGGCTACACCTTC; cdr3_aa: CASSWVGTGAQGRYGYTF
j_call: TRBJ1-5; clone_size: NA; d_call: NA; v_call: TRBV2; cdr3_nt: TGTGCCAGCAGCCCTCCAGGCTACAATCAGCCCCAGCATTTT; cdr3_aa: CASSPPGYNQPQHF
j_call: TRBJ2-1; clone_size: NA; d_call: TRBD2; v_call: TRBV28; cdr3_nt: TGTGCCAGCAGCAACCCCTCTAGCGGGAGTCATGAGCAGTTCTTC; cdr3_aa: CASSNPSSGSHEQFF
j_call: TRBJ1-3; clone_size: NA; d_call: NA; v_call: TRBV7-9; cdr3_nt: TGTGCCAGCAGCTTAGTGGGGCTCTCTGGAAACACCATATATTTT; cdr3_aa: CASSLVGLSGNTIYF